This T cell receptor beta chain was recorded in a study of CD8 T cells in Susac syndrome. The table lists this clonotype with a count of one. RNA totalling about 0.45 to 1 ug underwent reverse transcription with random hexamers. TCRdb analysed the immunoSEQ multiplex PCR reads with MiXCR anew, one entry per CDR3 protein. The repertoire holds roughly 120,000 distinct CDR3 sequences, with 85% to 95% as singletons. TCR beta sequences were obtained from blood CD8+ and CD4+ T cells. The source of this sequence is a human donor with multiple sclerosis. Sequenced input: CD4+ T cells from PBMCs.

The CDR3 DNA reads as TGTGCCACCAGCAGAGAGGGGGGCGTGAGCTACGAGCAGTACTTC. Translated: CATSREGGVSYEQYF. The rearrangement joins TRBV15 to TRBJ2-7; D is possibly TRBD1 or TRBD2 (6 bases each). The V end was cut by 0 bases, the J end by 3 bases, with 12 bases between. Germline loops: CDR1 LNHNV, CDR2 YYDKDF (reference sequence). CDR3 length: 15 amino acids.